What follows are 15 T cell receptor beta chains derived from one specimen sequenced in a study of shared clonotypes between healthy human individuals. Sequencing used immunoSEQ multiplex PCR; TCRdb keeps in-frame clones, though not all of them. Of some 2,500,000 clones listed, approximately 93% were seen once; the top ten hold roughly 0.36%. Sequenced input: naive CD4+ T cells from PBMCs. Subset described: CD45RA+ positively selected. The receptors come from a young man in good health. Some clones in this sample may be carry-over from other donors' samples.

Comment on this clone: The same CDR3 also results from other DNA sequences found in this sample. V gene TRBV5-1 combines with J gene TRBJ2-1, with TRBD1 matching 7 bases. V shed 0 bases and J 2 bases; nucleotides not matched to a gene: 2. Germline V gene lookup returns CDR1 SGHRS and CDR2 YFSETQ. The CDR3 spans 15 residues. CDR3 region: CASSLGGQTYNEQFF. As DNA, the CDR3 is TGCGCCAGCAGCTTGGGGGGACAGACCTACAATGAGCAGTTCTTC.

The gene calls are TRBV18 and TRBJ1-2; unclear D gene. This CDR3 region has 14 residues. CDR1 and CDR2 from the germline V gene are KGHSH and LQKENI. Between the trimmed V and J ends, which lost 2 bases and 2 bases, there was a span of 9 bases. Here the CDR3 reads CASSPSGGNYGYTF. The CDR3 coding sequence is TGTGCCAGCTCACCATCTGGCGGGAACTATGGCTACACCTTC. The complete variable domain, with remaining parts taken from reference TRBV18 and TRBJ1-2, reads NAGVMQNPRHLVRRRGQEARLRCSPMKGHSHVYWYRQLPEEGLKFMVYLQKENIIDESGMPKERFSAEFPKEGPSILRIQQVVRGDSAAYFCASSPSGGNYGYTFGSGTRLTVV.

V is TRBV11-2 and J is TRBJ2-3; D remains ambiguous. CDR3 size: 15 residues. The V gene lost 2 bases and the J gene lost 1 base, with 10 bases spanning the gap. Germline CDR1 and CDR2: SGHAT and FQNNGV. The CDR3 spells CASSLKVPRTDTQYF. CDR3 DNA sequence: TGTGCCAGCAGCTTAAAAGTTCCCCGCACAGATACGCAGTATTTT.

As to this clone: In the same sample, other DNA sequences code for this CDR3. This chain uses TRBV4-2 with TRBJ2-7; no clear D. CDR1 and CDR2 from the germline V gene are LGHNA and YNFKEQ. This CDR3 is 16 amino acids long. V lost 1 base to trimming and J lost 4 bases, with 17 bases between them. The CDR3 nucleotides read TGTGCCAGCAGCCAAGTGTCAGGTCGTGGTATATACGAGCAGTACTTC. Residues: CASSQVSGRGIYEQYF.

The V gene is TRBV9, the J gene TRBJ2-3; perhaps D is TRBD1 or TRBD2 (5 bases each). The CDR3 has 16 amino acids. Trimming took 7 bases from V and 0 from J, leaving 18 bases between them. CDR1 SGDLS and CDR2 YYNGEE come from the germline V gene. The CDR3 spells CASSRSGTTSTDTQYF. The CDR3 DNA reads TGTGCCAGCTCCCGGTCGGGGACGACTAGCACAGATACGCAGTATTTT. The whole variable domain, remainder taken from reference TRBV9 and TRBJ2-3, is DSGVTQTPKHLITATGQRVTLRCSPRSGDLSVYWYQQSLDQGLQFLIQYYNGEERAKGNILERFSAQQFPDLHSELNLSSLELGDSALYFCASSRSGTTSTDTQYFGPGTRLTVL.

Details on this clone: Other DNA sequences within the sample encode an identical CDR3. J is TRBJ1-4 and V is TRBV6-5, with 10 bases matching TRBD1. V dropped 2 bases and J dropped 8; count of bases not matched to a gene: 2. The CDR3 contains 14 residues. Per germline, CDR1 MNHEY and CDR2 SVGAGI. CDR3 sequence: CASSYGTGAEKLFF. The CDR3 region has the DNA TGTGCCAGCAGTTACGGGACAGGGGCCGAAAAACTGTTTTTT.

J is TRBJ2-3 and V is TRBV5-1, with D perhaps TRBD2 (7 bases). Trimming shortened V by 0 bases and J by 1 base, and 15 bases separated the two germline ends. From germline, CDR1 is SGHRS and CDR2 YFSETQ. The CDR3 is 17 residues long. CDR3 DNA sequence: TGCGCCAGCAGCTTGGCGTCGGGGGGCCAGGGCACAGATACGCAGTATTTT. It specifies CASSLASGGQGTDTQYF.

CDR3 sequence (DNA): TGTGCCACCAGCAGAGACCCAGGGAGCGCCAGCTCCTACGAGCAGTACTTC. This gives the protein CATSRDPGSASSYEQYF. V gene TRBV15 combines with J gene TRBJ2-7; D is possibly TRBD1 or TRBD2 (5 bases each). Germline V lookup: CDR1 LNHNV, CDR2 YYDKDF (reference sequence). Trimming stripped 0 bases from V and 0 bases from J, with 15 bases between. CDR3 size: 17 residues.

The chain couples TRBV5-1 to TRBJ1-1, with D unclear. V was trimmed by 0 bases and J by 4 bases, leaving 13 bases between them. Per germline, CDR1 SGHRS and CDR2 YFSETQ. The CDR3 has 15 residues. CDR3 in amino acids: CASSLVSGGGTEAFF. The CDR3 DNA reads as TGCGCCAGCAGCTTGGTTAGTGGCGGTGGCACTGAAGCTTTCTTT.

The CDR3 reads CAWSWATNYEQYF. CDR3 DNA: TGTGCCTGGAGTTGGGCGACAAACTACGAGCAGTACTTC. The rearrangement uses TRBV30 and TRBJ2-7; D is undetermined. Deletions cut 2 bases from V and 3 bases from J, with 11 bases between. Germline CDR1 is GTSNPN and CDR2 is SVGIG (reference sequence). This CDR3 comprises 13 residues.

The chain couples TRBV12-5 to TRBJ1-5; D is undetermined. The germline CDR1 and CDR2 sequences are LGHNT and FRNRAP. Between the trimmed V and J ends, which lost 8 bases and 2 bases, there was a span of 7 bases. The CDR3 sequence is 12 residues long. CDR3 loop: CASCTGNQPQHF. In DNA form, the CDR3 reads TGTGCTAGTTGTACAGGCAATCAGCCCCAGCATTTT.

In regard to this clone: Other DNA sequences within the sample encode an identical CDR3. V is TRBV2 and J is TRBJ1-1; no clear D gene. Germline-derived CDR1 and CDR2 are SNHLY and FYNNEI. The CDR3 totals 13 residues. The ends were cut back, 4 bases at V and 1 base at J, with 7 bases in the middle. This CDR3 reads CASSAGENTEAFF. As DNA, the CDR3 is TGTGCCAGCAGTGCGGGAGAGAACACTGAAGCTTTCTTT. The full variable domain, in which reference TRBV2 and TRBJ1-1 provide the parts outside the CDR3, is EPEVTQTPSHQVTQMGQEVILRCVPISNHLYFYWYRQILGQKVEFLVSFYNNEISEKSEIFDDQFSVERPDGSNFTLKIRSTKLEDSAMYFCASSAGENTEAFFGQGTRLTVV.

The J gene is TRBJ2-5, the V gene TRBV7-7; 8 nucleotides align to TRBD1. Germline V lookup: CDR1 SSHAT, CDR2 FNYEAQ (reference sequence). The CDR3 covers 14 residues. V lost 6 bases, J lost 5 bases, and 8 bases stayed unmatched. The CDR3 region is CASSTTGVGETQYF. The CDR3 DNA reads as TGTGCCAGCAGTACGACAGGGGTCGGGGAGACCCAGTACTTC.

The chain employs TRBV29-1 and TRBJ2-5; a possible D gene is TRBD1 (5 bases). The tail of the sequence fits TRBJ2-7 better, so the J call may be wrong. The CDR3 sequence is 14 residues long. Germline CDR1 SQVTM, CDR2 ANQGSEA. The CDR3 nucleotides are TGCAGCGTATCCAGGGTGAAGCCCTCCTACGAGCAGTACTTC. Protein sequence: CSVSRVKPSYEQYF.

Notes on this clone: This sample includes further DNA sequences coding for the same CDR3. The chain combines TRBV7-3 with TRBJ2-7, with 8 positions matching TRBD1. The CDR3 is 14 residues long. CDR1 and CDR2 (germline): SGHTA, FQGTGA. V trimming: 3 bases; J trimming: 0 bases; junction bases outside the gene matches: 1. CDR3 sequence: CASSLDRASYEQYF. CDR3 DNA: TGTGCCAGCAGCTTGGACAGGGCCTCCTACGAGCAGTACTTC. Combining the CDR3 with reference TRBV7-3 and TRBJ2-7 gives the whole variable domain GAGVSQTPSNKVTEKGKYVELRCDPISGHTALYWYRQSLGQGPEFLIYFQGTGAADDSGLPNDRFFAVRPEGSVSTLKIQRTERGDSAVYLCASSLDRASYEQYFGPGTRLTVT.